Listed below are T cell receptor beta chains from one sample, sequenced in a study of blood T cell repertoires in COVID-19. TCRdb's table, derived via immunoSEQ multiplex PCR, lists solely in-frame clones and lacks some. The sample yields around 220,000 clones, around 90% seen once. The sequenced sample consisted of PBMCs or T cells enriched from blood (not recorded which). These receptors were collected from a man between 25 and 39 years old who had been exposed to COVID-19. Each CDR3 is given with its conserved first and last residue. The D gene is left open where the match is weak. For some rows the clone size is stated as once, few or many, or as a class when expanded; others skip it.

cdr3_length: 14; v_call: TRBV10-3; clone_size: .; j_call: TRBJ2-1; d_call: TRBD1; cdr3_nt: TGTGCCACCCGGACAGGGGAAGTTCACAATGAGCAGTTCTTC; cdr3_aa: CATRTGEVHNEQFF
cdr3_length: 15; v_call: TRBV4-3; clone_size: .; j_call: TRBJ1-2; d_call: .; cdr3_nt: TGCGCCAGCAGCCAAGATTTGGGCAGGGGCTATGGCTACACCTTC; cdr3_aa: CASSQDLGRGYGYTF
cdr3_length: 15; v_call: TRBV4-1; clone_size: .; j_call: TRBJ1-2; d_call: TRBD1; cdr3_nt: TGCGCCAGCAGCCATCGCCCGGACAGGGACTATGGCTACACCTTC; cdr3_aa: CASSHRPDRDYGYTF
cdr3_length: 16; v_call: TRBV5-1; clone_size: .; j_call: TRBJ1-4; d_call: .; cdr3_nt: TGCGCCAGCAGCTTGTCAGTCGATGGAGCCCATGAAAAACTGTTTTTT; cdr3_aa: CASSLSVDGAHEKLFF
cdr3_length: 13; v_call: TRBV28; clone_size: .; j_call: TRBJ1-5; d_call: .; cdr3_nt: TGTGCCAGCAGTTTGGGCTCCAATCAGCCCCAGCATTTT; cdr3_aa: CASSLGSNQPQHF
cdr3_length: 12; v_call: TRBV19; clone_size: .; j_call: TRBJ2-2; d_call: .; cdr3_nt: TGTGCCAGTAGTTTCCCTCCCGGGGAGCTGTTTTTT; cdr3_aa: CASSFPPGELFF
cdr3_length: 14; v_call: TRBV19; clone_size: few; j_call: TRBJ1-2; d_call: .; cdr3_nt: TGTGCCAGTAGTGGGCGAAGGGGATTTTATGGCTACACCTTC; cdr3_aa: CASSGRRGFYGYTF
cdr3_length: 15; v_call: TRBV6-2/TRBV6-3; clone_size: once; j_call: TRBJ1-5; d_call: TRBD1; cdr3_nt: TGTGCCAGCAGCCCAACGGGACAGTATAATCAGCCCCAGCATTTT; cdr3_aa: CASSPTGQYNQPQHF
cdr3_length: 15; v_call: TRBV15; clone_size: .; j_call: TRBJ1-1; d_call: TRBD1; cdr3_nt: TGTGCCACCAGCAGAGACCCGGGACAGGGGACCGGGGCTTTCTTT; cdr3_aa: CATSRDPGQGTGAFF
cdr3_length: 14; v_call: TRBV28; clone_size: .; j_call: TRBJ1-2; d_call: TRBD1; cdr3_nt: TGTGCCAGCAGAGGGGGGGACAGGGTCTATGGCTACACCTTC; cdr3_aa: CASRGGDRVYGYTF
cdr3_length: 14; v_call: TRBV18; clone_size: .; j_call: TRBJ2-7; d_call: .; cdr3_nt: TGTGCCAGCTCACCACCACGTCAGGGTTACGAGCAGTACTTC; cdr3_aa: CASSPPRQGYEQYF
cdr3_length: 14; v_call: TRBV2; clone_size: .; j_call: TRBJ2-1; d_call: .; cdr3_nt: TGTGCCGTAGAAGGGGGGGCGTGGAAATATGAGCAGTTCTTC; cdr3_aa: CAVEGGAWKYEQFF
cdr3_length: 15; v_call: TRBV5-6; clone_size: few; j_call: TRBJ1-6; d_call: .; cdr3_nt: TGTGCCAGCAGCTTGGTAGGCGGCTATAATTCACCCCTCCACTTT; cdr3_aa: CASSLVGGYNSPLHF
cdr3_length: 15; v_call: TRBV2; clone_size: .; j_call: TRBJ2-7; d_call: TRBD2; cdr3_nt: TGTGCCAGCTCTAGCGGAGCGTACAGCTCCTACGAGCAGTACTTC; cdr3_aa: CASSSGAYSSYEQYF
cdr3_length: 15; v_call: TRBV2; clone_size: .; j_call: TRBJ1-2; d_call: .; cdr3_nt: TGTGCCAGCAGTCTAAACCCCCAGGGGATAAAGGGCTACACCTTC; cdr3_aa: CASSLNPQGIKGYTF
cdr3_length: 15; v_call: TRBV3-1/TRBV3-2; clone_size: .; j_call: TRBJ2-1; d_call: TRBD2; cdr3_nt: TGTGCCAGCAGCCAAGATGCGGGGGGTTACAATGAGCAGTTCTTC; cdr3_aa: CASSQDAGGYNEQFF
cdr3_length: 12; v_call: TRBV30; clone_size: .; j_call: TRBJ1-1; d_call: .; cdr3_nt: TGTGCCTGGATGCGCGGAAGCACTGAAGCTTTCTTT; cdr3_aa: CAWMRGSTEAFF
cdr3_length: 16; v_call: TRBV6-1; clone_size: .; j_call: TRBJ2-3; d_call: TRBD2; cdr3_nt: TGTGCCAGCAGTGTTTTGACTAGCGGGGGGGCAGATACGCAGTATTTT; cdr3_aa: CASSVLTSGGADTQYF
cdr3_length: 13; v_call: TRBV3-1/TRBV3-2; clone_size: .; j_call: TRBJ1-6; d_call: .; cdr3_nt: TGTGCCAGCAGCCAAGGCGGGAATTCACCCCTCCACTTT; cdr3_aa: CASSQGGNSPLHF
cdr3_length: 17; v_call: TRBV2; clone_size: once; j_call: TRBJ2-1; d_call: TRBD2; cdr3_nt: TGTGCCAGCAGTGAAACCCCCGGACTAGCGGTCTACAATGAGCAGTTCTTC; cdr3_aa: CASSETPGLAVYNEQFF
cdr3_length: 15; v_call: TRBV9; clone_size: .; j_call: TRBJ2-2; d_call: TRBD1; cdr3_nt: TGTGCCAGCAGCGTAGCACAGGGGTGCACCGGGGAGCTGTTTTTT; cdr3_aa: CASSVAQGCTGELFF
cdr3_length: 13; v_call: TRBV5-1; clone_size: .; j_call: TRBJ2-5; d_call: .; cdr3_nt: TGCGCCAGCAGCAGGGGTTTCACGGAGACCCAGTACTTC; cdr3_aa: CASSRGFTETQYF
cdr3_length: 15; v_call: TRBV2; clone_size: .; j_call: TRBJ2-1; d_call: TRBD2; cdr3_nt: TGTGCCAGCAGCCTCACTAGCGGGGGGTCCGGTGAGCAGTTCTTC; cdr3_aa: CASSLTSGGSGEQFF
cdr3_length: 14; v_call: TRBV3-1/TRBV3-2; clone_size: .; j_call: TRBJ2-1; d_call: .; cdr3_nt: TGTGCCAGCAGCCCCTCGGGATCCTACAATGAGCAGTTCTTC; cdr3_aa: CASSPSGSYNEQFF
cdr3_length: 14; v_call: TRBV11-2; clone_size: .; j_call: TRBJ2-6; d_call: .; cdr3_nt: TGTGCCATTGACAGGTCGTCTGGGGCCAACGTCCTGACTTTC; cdr3_aa: CAIDRSSGANVLTF
cdr3_length: 15; v_call: TRBV5-1; clone_size: .; j_call: TRBJ2-1; d_call: .; cdr3_nt: TGCGCCAGCAGCTTGAACGGGGGGCAAGGGTATGAGCAGTTCTTC; cdr3_aa: CASSLNGGQGYEQFF
cdr3_length: 12; v_call: TRBV29-1; clone_size: .; j_call: TRBJ1-1; d_call: .; cdr3_nt: TGCAGCGTTGAAGGGAGGAACACTGAAGCTTTCTTT; cdr3_aa: CSVEGRNTEAFF
cdr3_length: 16; v_call: TRBV18; clone_size: .; j_call: TRBJ2-2; d_call: TRBD2; cdr3_nt: TGTGCCAGCTCACCCAGTAGCGGGGGATACACCGGGGAGCTGTTTTTT; cdr3_aa: CASSPSSGGYTGELFF
cdr3_length: 14; v_call: TRBV29-1; clone_size: .; j_call: TRBJ2-5; d_call: TRBD2; cdr3_nt: TGCAGCGTTGCGTCTAGCGGGGGGGAAGAGACCCAGTACTTC; cdr3_aa: CSVASSGGEETQYF
cdr3_length: 16; v_call: TRBV5-6; clone_size: .; j_call: TRBJ2-1; d_call: TRBD1; cdr3_nt: TGTGCCAGCAGCAATTGGGACAGAAGCTCCTACAATGAGCAGTTCTTC; cdr3_aa: CASSNWDRSSYNEQFF
cdr3_length: 14; v_call: TRBV9; clone_size: .; j_call: TRBJ1-4; d_call: .; cdr3_nt: TGTGCCAGCACCCGAGAAGCAACTAATGAAAAACTGTTTTTT; cdr3_aa: CASTREATNEKLFF
cdr3_length: 13; v_call: TRBV6-1; clone_size: .; j_call: TRBJ1-5; d_call: .; cdr3_nt: TGTGCCAGCAGTGAACAGAGCAATCAGCCCCAGCATTTT; cdr3_aa: CASSEQSNQPQHF
cdr3_length: 14; v_call: TRBV7-8; clone_size: few; j_call: TRBJ1-5; d_call: .; cdr3_nt: TGTGCCAGCAGCCCCAGGGGAAGCAATCAGCCCCAGCATTTT; cdr3_aa: CASSPRGSNQPQHF
cdr3_length: 17; v_call: TRBV27; clone_size: .; j_call: TRBJ2-1; d_call: .; cdr3_nt: TGTGCCAGCAGTCTCCAGCGGAGGGACTTATCTAACGATGAGCAGTTCTTC; cdr3_aa: CASSLQRRDLSNDEQFF
cdr3_length: 13; v_call: TRBV4-1; clone_size: few; j_call: TRBJ1-1; d_call: .; cdr3_nt: TGCGCCAGCAGCCGAGGACAGCCCACTGAAGCTTTCTTT; cdr3_aa: CASSRGQPTEAFF
cdr3_length: 14; v_call: TRBV7-9; clone_size: once; j_call: TRBJ2-5; d_call: .; cdr3_nt: TGTGCCAGCAGCCGGACTTTGTACCAAGAGACCCAGTACTTC; cdr3_aa: CASSRTLYQETQYF
cdr3_length: 18; v_call: TRBV7-9; clone_size: once; j_call: TRBJ2-2; d_call: TRBD2; cdr3_nt: TGTGCCAGCAGCTTTGGGCGGGGGTCCCCCAGGAACACCGGGGAGCTGTTTTTT; cdr3_aa: CASSFGRGSPRNTGELFF
cdr3_length: 16; v_call: TRBV5-5; clone_size: .; j_call: TRBJ2-3; d_call: .; cdr3_nt: TGTGCCAGCAGCTTGTTGGCAGGGTATTCGACAGATACGCAGTATTTT; cdr3_aa: CASSLLAGYSTDTQYF
cdr3_length: 19; v_call: TRBV7-2; clone_size: few; j_call: TRBJ2-1; d_call: TRBD2; cdr3_nt: TGTGCCAGCAGCTTAGCCGCCTCTAGCGGGGGGTTTTCCTACAATGAGCAGTTCTTC; cdr3_aa: CASSLAASSGGFSYNEQFF
cdr3_length: 13; v_call: TRBV10-3; clone_size: .; j_call: TRBJ1-6; d_call: .; cdr3_nt: TGTGCCATCAGTGAGAGTGGTCGGTCACCCCTCCACTTT; cdr3_aa: CAISESGRSPLHF
cdr3_length: 16; v_call: TRBV30; clone_size: .; j_call: TRBJ2-5; d_call: .; cdr3_nt: TGTGCCTGGAAACTAGCTGGAGCTTCTCTTCTAGAGACCCAGTACTTC; cdr3_aa: CAWKLAGASLLETQYF
cdr3_length: 14; v_call: TRBV7-9; clone_size: .; j_call: TRBJ2-7; d_call: TRBD2; cdr3_nt: TGTGCCAGCAGCCACGGGGGGACCACCTACGAGCAGTACTTC; cdr3_aa: CASSHGGTTYEQYF
cdr3_length: 15; v_call: TRBV10-3; clone_size: .; j_call: TRBJ1-3; d_call: .; cdr3_nt: TGTGCCATCGGGAGGGATAGCATTTCTGGAAACACCATATATTTT; cdr3_aa: CAIGRDSISGNTIYF
cdr3_length: 17; v_call: TRBV10-1; clone_size: .; j_call: TRBJ1-1; d_call: .; cdr3_nt: TGCGCCAGCAGTGAGTCAACAGAGTCCGGGGGAGGCACTGAAGCTTTCTTT; cdr3_aa: CASSESTESGGGTEAFF
cdr3_length: 16; v_call: TRBV9; clone_size: .; j_call: TRBJ2-3; d_call: .; cdr3_nt: TGTGCCAGCAGCGTAGGTTCCAGGAGGCTTATAGATACGCAGTATTTT; cdr3_aa: CASSVGSRRLIDTQYF
cdr3_length: 15; v_call: TRBV5-4; clone_size: .; j_call: TRBJ2-7; d_call: TRBD1; cdr3_nt: TGTGCCAGCAGCTTGTCCCGGGACAGGGGCCACGAGCAGTACTTC; cdr3_aa: CASSLSRDRGHEQYF
cdr3_length: 16; v_call: TRBV3-1/TRBV3-2; clone_size: .; j_call: TRBJ2-5; d_call: .; cdr3_nt: TGTGCCAGCAGCCAAGCGGGCGGGCGGACTGAAGAGACCCAGTACTTC; cdr3_aa: CASSQAGGRTEETQYF
cdr3_length: 16; v_call: TRBV13; clone_size: .; j_call: TRBJ2-1; d_call: .; cdr3_nt: TGTGCCAGCAGCTTATACGAGAATAGCGGATACAATGAGCAGTTCTTC; cdr3_aa: CASSLYENSGYNEQFF
cdr3_length: 15; v_call: TRBV5-1; clone_size: .; j_call: TRBJ2-3; d_call: TRBD1; cdr3_nt: TGCGCCAGCAGCTATGACAGGGGAGGTACAGATACGCAGTATTTT; cdr3_aa: CASSYDRGGTDTQYF
cdr3_length: 15; v_call: TRBV6-5; clone_size: .; j_call: TRBJ1-5; d_call: .; cdr3_nt: TGTGCCAGCAGGCCGGAGGACGGAGGGCCTCAGCCCCAGCATTTT; cdr3_aa: CASRPEDGGPQPQHF
cdr3_length: 16; v_call: TRBV2; clone_size: .; j_call: TRBJ2-5; d_call: TRBD2; cdr3_nt: TGTGCCAGCAGGGACAGACTAGCGGGGGAAATTGAGACCCAGTACTTC; cdr3_aa: CASRDRLAGEIETQYF
cdr3_length: 14; v_call: TRBV29-1; clone_size: .; j_call: TRBJ1-5; d_call: .; cdr3_nt: TGCAGCGTTGGAGTCCAGGGCAGCAATCAGCCCCAGCATTTT; cdr3_aa: CSVGVQGSNQPQHF
cdr3_length: 15; v_call: TRBV6-4; clone_size: few; j_call: TRBJ2-3; d_call: .; cdr3_nt: TGTGCCAGCAGTGACAGCCCCGCCCCCACAGATACGCAGTATTTT; cdr3_aa: CASSDSPAPTDTQYF
cdr3_length: 13; v_call: TRBV29-1; clone_size: .; j_call: TRBJ2-5; d_call: .; cdr3_nt: TGCAGCGTGAGGGGGGGGATGGGAGAGACCCAGTACTTC; cdr3_aa: CSVRGGMGETQYF
cdr3_length: 15; v_call: TRBV7-2; clone_size: .; j_call: TRBJ1-6; d_call: TRBD1; cdr3_nt: TGTGCCAGCGGTACCTTGGACAGGGGTAATTCACCCCTCCACTTT; cdr3_aa: CASGTLDRGNSPLHF
cdr3_length: 13; v_call: TRBV18; clone_size: .; j_call: TRBJ1-3; d_call: .; cdr3_nt: TGTGCCAGCTCACCGCAGGGTGGAAACACCATATATTTT; cdr3_aa: CASSPQGGNTIYF
cdr3_length: 14; v_call: TRBV28; clone_size: .; j_call: TRBJ1-6; d_call: TRBD1; cdr3_nt: TGTGCCAGCAGTACTACAGGGGGTAATTCACCCCTCCACTTT; cdr3_aa: CASSTTGGNSPLHF
cdr3_length: 10; v_call: TRBV20-1; clone_size: .; j_call: TRBJ1-4; d_call: .; cdr3_nt: TGCAGTGCGAGGGGGGGAAAACTGTTTTTT; cdr3_aa: CSARGGKLFF
cdr3_length: 12; v_call: TRBV4-3; clone_size: .; j_call: TRBJ2-3; d_call: TRBD2; cdr3_nt: TGCGCCAGCAGCCAAGTAGCGGGCACGCAGTATTTT; cdr3_aa: CASSQVAGTQYF
cdr3_length: 16; v_call: TRBV4-3; clone_size: .; j_call: TRBJ1-3; d_call: .; cdr3_nt: TGCGCCAGCAGTAATCTTTATGAGAGCTCTGGAAACACCATATATTTT; cdr3_aa: CASSNLYESSGNTIYF